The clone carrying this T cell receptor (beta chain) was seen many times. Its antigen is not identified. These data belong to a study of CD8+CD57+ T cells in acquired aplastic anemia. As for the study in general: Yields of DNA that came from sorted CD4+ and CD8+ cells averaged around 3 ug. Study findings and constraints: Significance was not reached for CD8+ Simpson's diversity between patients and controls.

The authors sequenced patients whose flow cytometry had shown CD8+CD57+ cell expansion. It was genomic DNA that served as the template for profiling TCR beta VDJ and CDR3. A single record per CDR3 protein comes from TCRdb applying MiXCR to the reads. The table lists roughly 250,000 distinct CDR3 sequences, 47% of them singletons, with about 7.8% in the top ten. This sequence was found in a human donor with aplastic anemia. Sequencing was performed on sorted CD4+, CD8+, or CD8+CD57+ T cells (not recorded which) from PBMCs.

This CDR3 reads CASSVAVDEQFF. The CDR3 DNA sequence: TGTGCCAGCAGCGTAGCGGTAGATGAGCAGTTCTTC. The chain recombines TRBV9 with TRBJ2-1; D gene uncertain. V dropped 0 bases and J dropped 8 bases, with 6 bases sitting between them. This CDR3 is built from 12 residues. CDR1 and CDR2 from the germline V gene are SGDLS and YYNGEE.